These 20 T cell receptor beta chains were sequenced from one sample in a study of cytomegalovirus exposure and HLA in healthy donors. The study ran its PCR with 60 Vbeta and 13 Jbeta primers. Repertoires were generated with immunoSEQ multiplex PCR, while TCRdb's copy carries only in-frame clones and drops some. The repertoire includes under 130,000 clones, 78% of them detected once, and around 1.3% sits in the top ten. Sequencing used PBMCs. These receptors came from a man aged 30 to 45 in good health and CMV-seronegative.

This clone was counted only a few times. As DNA, the CDR3 is TGTGCCAGTAGTAGGACAGGGCAAGAGACCCAGTACTTC. Protein sequence: CASSRTGQETQYF. The gene calls are TRBV19 and TRBJ2-5; 8 bases are shared with TRBD1. V lost 4 bases, J lost 2 bases, and 0 bases stayed unmatched. CDR1 and CDR2 (germline): LNHDA, SQIVND (reference sequence). This CDR3 comprises 13 residues.

The chain has TRBV7-9 and TRBJ1-2; tentative D call: TRBD1 (5 bases). This CDR3 has 13 amino acids. The V end lost 2 bases, the J end lost 6 bases, and 10 bases lay between the germline ends. The germline V gene has CDR1 SEHNR and CDR2 FQNEAQ (reference sequence). The CDR3 nucleotides read TGTGCCAGCAGCTTAAACTCGGGGGATGGCTACACCTTC. It specifies CASSLNSGDGYTF.

This chain joins TRBV7-6 and TRBJ2-1, with 13 bases matching TRBD2. The CDR3 covers 18 residues. V lost 5 bases, J lost 0 bases, and 7 bases stayed unmatched. CDR1 and CDR2 from the germline V gene are SGHVS and FNYEAQ. The CDR3 region is CASSARTSGGSSYNEQFF. CDR3 nucleotides: TGTGCCAGCAGCGCGCGGACTAGCGGGGGCAGCTCCTACAATGAGCAGTTCTTC.

This clone was recorded a few times. This rearrangement joins TRBV5-1 to TRBJ1-2; 7 nucleotides match TRBD1. The CDR3 spans 15 residues. Germline V gene lookup returns CDR1 SGHRS and CDR2 YFSETQ. Germline trimming cut 0 bases from V and 3 bases from J; bases unmatched to any gene: 5. For the CDR3, the DNA is TGCGCCAGCAGCTTGGACCGGGACAGCTACTATGGCTACACCTTC. Protein: CASSLDRDSYYGYTF. Based on the CDR3 plus reference TRBV5-1 and TRBJ1-2, the full variable domain is KAGVTQTPRYLIKTRGQQVTLSCSPISGHRSVSWYQQTPGQGLQFLFEYFSETQRNKGNFPGRFSGRQFSNSRSEMNVSTLELGDSALYLCASSLDRDSYYGYTFGSGTRLTVV.

This clone was observed a few times. The genes are TRBV6-6 and TRBJ1-6, with TRBD1 as a possible D gene (6 bases). Germline values: CDR1 MNHNY, CDR2 SVGAGI (reference sequence). The CDR3 runs to 14 residues. V lost 10 bases and J lost 7, with 17 bases in between. The CDR3 DNA reads TGTGCCACTAGGATGACAGGAACCAATTCACCCCTCCACTTT. Encoded protein: CATRMTGTNSPLHF.

Concerning this clone: Other DNA variants within this sample encode the same CDR3. The genes are TRBV18 and TRBJ2-1, with D unclear. Trimming cost V 4 bases and J 1 base, with 11 bases left between them. The CDR3 spans 15 residues. Germline V CDR1 and CDR2: KGHSH, LQKENI. Written as DNA, the CDR3 is TGTGCCAGCTCACAAGACAAAACATCCTACAATGAGCAGTTCTTC. It is translated as CASSQDKTSYNEQFF.

The chain recombines TRBV27 with TRBJ1-4; D ambiguous. Germline CDR1 is MNHEY and CDR2 is SMNVEV (reference sequence). The CDR3 sequence is 12 residues long. V lost 5 bases, J lost 5 bases, and 6 bases lay in between. CDR3 DNA sequence: TGTGCCAGCAGTAGCCGAAATGAAAAACTGTTTTTT. Translation gives CASSSRNEKLFF.

Only one count was recorded for this clone. At one of its ends the junction is not consistent with the germline gene, which may arise from a read error. V and J are TRBV15 and TRBJ2-5; tentatively, D is TRBD1 (6 bases). The germline V gene encodes CDR1 LNHNV and CDR2 YYDKDF (reference sequence). The CDR3 totals 18 residues. This chain's CDR3 is CATSDATPLMTGEETRYF. CDR3 bases: TGTGCCACCAGCGACGCGACTCCTCTAATGACAGGAGAAGAGACCCGGTACTTC.

The chain carries TRBV27 and TRBJ2-1, with a tentative D call TRBD2 (5 bases). The germline V gene has CDR1 MNHEY and CDR2 SMNVEV (reference sequence). Trimming took 6 bases from V and 8 from J, leaving 11 bases between them. The CDR3 is 12 amino acids. The CDR3 DNA reads as TGTGCCAGCAGGCGGAGGCTGCATGAGCAGTTCTTC. Protein: CASRRRLHEQFF.

This sequence joins TRBV19 and TRBJ2-3; weak D call: TRBD1 (6 bases). CDR3 length: 15 amino acids. Trimming removed 6 bases from V and 0 bases from J, with 13 bases in between. Per germline, CDR1 LNHDA and CDR2 SQIVND (reference sequence). The CDR3 region is CASSPGESSTDTQYF. CDR3 nucleotide sequence: TGTGCCAGTAGCCCAGGGGAGAGTAGCACAGATACGCAGTATTTT.

In this sample, this clone turned up once. The chain uses TRBV19 and TRBJ2-4; D unclear. V was cut by 6 bases and J by 9 bases, with 12 bases left in between. In germline, CDR1 is LNHDA, CDR2 SQIVND (reference sequence). The length of the CDR3 is 12 residues. The CDR3 is CASSSGSLIQYF. The DNA of the CDR3 is TGTGCCAGTAGCTCTGGTTCACTCATTCAGTACTTC.

This clone has a handful of counts. V gene TRBV6-1 combines with J gene TRBJ1-4; 9 bases align to TRBD1. V was clipped by 1 base and J by 8 bases; unmatched bases: 11. The CDR3 consists of 17 residues. Germline assignment: CDR1 MNHNS and CDR2 SASEGT. The CDR3 bases are TGTGCCAGCAGTGAAGGGAGGGGGGGGACAGGGCTCGAAAAACTGTTTTTT. It specifies CASSEGRGGTGLEKLFF.

This clone showed up just once. The chain joins TRBV5-1 to TRBJ2-7, with D tentatively TRBD1 (5 bases). The CDR3 has 13 residues. Trimming pared 6 bases from V and 4 bases from J, leaving 14 bases between. Germline lookup yields CDR1 SGHRS and CDR2 YFSETQ. The CDR3 nucleotides read TGCGCCAGCAATATAACTCCAGGGTACGAGCAGTACTTC. It codes for CASNITPGYEQYF.

The gene calls are TRBV6-5 and TRBJ2-1; 8 bases are a match to TRBD2. The germline V gene has CDR1 MNHEY and CDR2 SVGAGI. The ends lost 3 bases at V and 0 bases at J; junction bases unmatched: 1. CDR3 size: 15 residues. The CDR3 region is CASSYSGNSYNEQFF. The CDR3 DNA follows: TGTGCCAGCAGTTATAGCGGGAACTCCTACAATGAGCAGTTCTTC.

The V call is TRBV15, the J call TRBJ1-4; tentatively, D is TRBD1 (5 bases). Germline values: CDR1 LNHNV, CDR2 YYDKDF (reference sequence). There are 14 residues in the CDR3. The V and J ends lost 5 bases and 7 bases respectively, with 14 bases between them. CDR3 in DNA: TGTGCCACCAGCTCCCAGGGTTTTGGTGAAAAACTGTTTTTT. This translates into CATSSQGFGEKLFF.

The chain has TRBV7-9 and TRBJ2-7, with D maybe TRBD1 (6 bases). There are 15 residues in the CDR3. CDR1 and CDR2 from the germline V gene are SEHNR and FQNEAQ (reference sequence). Trimming removed 8 bases at V and 6 bases at J, with 23 bases between. The CDR3 sequence is CASLGSGRGNGEQYF. In DNA form, the CDR3 reads TGTGCCAGCCTCGGGTCAGGCAGGGGAAACGGCGAGCAGTACTTC. Based on the CDR3 plus reference TRBV7-9 and TRBJ2-7, the full variable domain is DTGVSQNPRHKITKRGQNVTFRCDPISEHNRLYWYRQTLGQGPEFLTYFQNEAQLEKSRLLSDRFSAERPKGSFSTLEIQRTEQGDSAMYLCASLGSGRGNGEQYFGPGTRLTVT.

The genes are TRBV27 and TRBJ1-5; D gene uncertain. The germline V gene encodes CDR1 MNHEY and CDR2 SMNVEV (reference sequence). V shed 5 bases and J shed 4 bases, with 6 bases lying between them. This CDR3 contains 12 residues. The CDR3 reads CASSQFNQPQHF. The CDR3 DNA follows: TGTGCCAGCAGTCAATTTAATCAGCCCCAGCATTTT.

The chain has TRBV2 and TRBJ2-1, with D unresolved. The CDR3 is 14 amino acids. Germline CDR1 reads SNHLY; CDR2 reads FYNNEI. The ends were cut back, 7 bases at V and 7 bases at J, with 17 bases in the middle. The CDR3 protein is CASTQDSSINEQFF. CDR3 bases: TGTGCCAGCACGCAAGACTCTTCTATTAATGAGCAGTTCTTC.

The gene calls are TRBV5-6 and TRBJ1-3; D gene unclear. CDR1 SGHDT and CDR2 YYEEEE come from the germline V gene. CDR3 length equals 14 residues. Trimming stripped 5 bases from V and 0 bases from J, with 9 bases between. This CDR3 reads CASRGLFSGNTIYF. In DNA, the CDR3 is TGTGCCAGCAGGGGCCTTTTCTCTGGAAACACCATATATTTT.

The rearrangement joins TRBV5-1 to TRBJ1-3, with a weak D call TRBD1 (5 bases). With 1 base removed from V and 2 bases from J, the gap between germline ends came to 13 bases. The CDR3 is 16 residues long. Per the germline V gene, CDR1 is SGHRS and CDR2 is YFSETQ. DNA for the CDR3: TGCGCCAGCAGCTTGTATCCAGGGAGGACTGGAAACACCATATATTTT. Its translation is CASSLYPGRTGNTIYF.